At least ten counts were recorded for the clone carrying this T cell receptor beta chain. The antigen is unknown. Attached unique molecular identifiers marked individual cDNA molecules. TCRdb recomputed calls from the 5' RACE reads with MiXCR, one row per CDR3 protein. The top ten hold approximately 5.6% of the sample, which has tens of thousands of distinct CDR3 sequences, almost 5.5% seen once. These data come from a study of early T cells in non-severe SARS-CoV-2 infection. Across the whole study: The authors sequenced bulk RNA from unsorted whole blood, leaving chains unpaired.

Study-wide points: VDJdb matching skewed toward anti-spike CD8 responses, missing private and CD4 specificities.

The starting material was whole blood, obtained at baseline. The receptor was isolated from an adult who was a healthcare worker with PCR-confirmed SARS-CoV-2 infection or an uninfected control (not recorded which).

Here the CDR3 DNA reads TGTGCCAGCAGCCTGACAGGGGGCTGGGAGCAGTACTTC. The encoded protein is CASSLTGGWEQYF. This chain connects TRBV11-2 to TRBJ2-7, with TRBD1 matching over 10 bases. This CDR3 has 13 amino acids. V lost 5 bases and J lost 7; bases outside the gene matches: 5. Germline values: CDR1 SGHAT, CDR2 FQNNGV.